Listed below are T cell receptor beta chains from one sample, sequenced in a study of cytomegalovirus exposure and HLA in healthy donors. The repertoire was sequenced with immunoSEQ multiplex PCR; TCRdb's copy has only in-frame clones and lacks some. The sample comprises over 130,000 clones, more than 75% of which are singletons, and roughly 6.2% rests with the top ten. The sequenced sample was PBMCs. The receptors derive from a woman in her thirties or forties in good health and CMV-seropositive. CDR3s include the opening cysteine and the closing phenylalanine or tryptophan. Each record gives: D gene, clone size, J gene, V gene, CDR3 DNA, CDR3 protein. The D gene is left open where the match is weak. Size is stated for part of the rows, as once, few or many counts, or as a class when the clone is expanded.

D: TRBD1
size: NA
J: TRBJ1-5
V: TRBV27
DNA: TGTGCCAGCAGTTCGGCAGGGGGACTAGGCAATCAGCCCCAGCATTTT
CDR3: CASSSAGGLGNQPQHF

D: NA
size: NA
J: TRBJ2-7
V: TRBV7-9
DNA: TGTGCCAGCAGCTTGGGCGACGGTTACTTCCTACGAAGGCAGTACTTC
CDR3: CASSLGDGYFLRRQYF

D: TRBD2
size: NA
J: TRBJ2-7
V: TRBV5-4
DNA: TGTGCCAGCAGCCAAGAAGCGGGAGGAGCCTACGAGCAGTACTTC
CDR3: CASSQEAGGAYEQYF

D: TRBD1
size: NA
J: TRBJ1-5
V: TRBV7-6
DNA: TGTGCCAGCAGCCCCGGGACAGAAGGGGGCAATCAGCCCCAGCATTTT
CDR3: CASSPGTEGGNQPQHF

D: TRBD1
size: NA
J: TRBJ2-3
V: TRBV5-6
DNA: TGTGCCAGCAGCCCGACAGGGCGGAGCACAGATACGCAGTATTTT
CDR3: CASSPTGRSTDTQYF

D: NA
size: once
J: TRBJ2-3
V: TRBV28
DNA: TGTGCCAGCCGAGGAGAAGCAGATACGCAGTATTTT
CDR3: CASRGEADTQYF

D: NA
size: NA
J: TRBJ2-2
V: TRBV10-1
DNA: TGCGCCAGCAGTGGTGTTGTATCCGGGGAGCTGTTTTTT
CDR3: CASSGVVSGELFF

D: NA
size: NA
J: TRBJ2-7
V: TRBV29-1
DNA: TGCAGCGTTGCTGTGCGGAACTCCTACGAGCAGTACTTC
CDR3: CSVAVRNSYEQYF

D: NA
size: NA
J: TRBJ1-4
V: TRBV5-1
DNA: TGCGCCAGCAGCTTCGGAGGGATGGTTGAAAAACTGTTTTTT
CDR3: CASSFGGMVEKLFF

D: NA
size: once
J: TRBJ1-2
V: TRBV7-6
DNA: TGTGCCAGCACCCCAGGGCAGGCACCCTATGGCTACACCTTC
CDR3: CASTPGQAPYGYTF

D: TRBD1
size: NA
J: TRBJ2-5
V: TRBV9
DNA: TGTGCCAGCAGCGTTCACAGGGGGCCGGGAGAGACCCAGTACTTC
CDR3: CASSVHRGPGETQYF

D: TRBD2
size: NA
J: TRBJ2-3
V: TRBV7-9
DNA: TGTGCCAGCAGGTCGAGAATTAGCGGGGGAAGTGGCGATACGCAGTATTTT
CDR3: CASRSRISGGSGDTQYF

D: TRBD2
size: few
J: TRBJ2-2
V: TRBV11-1
DNA: TGTGCCAGCAGCAAACTAGCGGGGAACACCGGGGAGCTGTTTTTT
CDR3: CASSKLAGNTGELFF

D: TRBD1
size: NA
J: TRBJ1-5
V: TRBV10-3
DNA: TGTGCCATCAGTGATGACAGGGGGCGCAATCAGCCCCAGCATTTT
CDR3: CAISDDRGRNQPQHF

D: TRBD2
size: NA
J: TRBJ2-1
V: TRBV7-3
DNA: TGTGCCAGCGGCCCTACTGGGCGGGAGGAGCAGTTCTTC
CDR3: CASGPTGREEQFF

D: NA
size: NA
J: TRBJ1-2
V: TRBV6-1
DNA: TGTGCCAGCAGGATGGACAGTCTCTATGGCTACACCTTC
CDR3: CASRMDSLYGYTF

D: TRBD1
size: NA
J: TRBJ2-7
V: TRBV19
DNA: TGTGCCAGTAGTCCCGACAGGGACCACTACGAGCAGTACTTC
CDR3: CASSPDRDHYEQYF

D: NA
size: NA
J: TRBJ2-3
V: TRBV28
DNA: TGTGCCAGCGGAACAGGGGGGGGCACAGATACGCAGTATTTT
CDR3: CASGTGGGTDTQYF

D: NA
size: NA
J: TRBJ1-3
V: TRBV2
DNA: TGTGCCAGCAGTGAAATCGGGGGGCAAGTCTCTGGAAACACCATATATTTT
CDR3: CASSEIGGQVSGNTIYF

D: NA
size: NA
J: TRBJ2-3
V: TRBV5-1
DNA: TGCGCCAGCAGCAAGGACGGGGCGGGATACGCAGATACGCAGTATTTT
CDR3: CASSKDGAGYADTQYF

D: TRBD2
size: NA
J: TRBJ2-3
V: TRBV5-8
DNA: TGTGCCAGCAGCTCGTACCTTATCCAGACTAGCGGGAGAGTGGATACGCAGTATTTT
CDR3: CASSSYLIQTSGRVDTQYF

D: NA
size: NA
J: TRBJ2-5
V: TRBV29-1
DNA: TGCAGCGTTGAAGATAAGCGGATTGGGCAGTACTTC
CDR3: CSVEDKRIGQYF

D: NA
size: NA
J: TRBJ1-5
V: TRBV7-6
DNA: TGTGCCAGCAGCTTACAAAGGGAGGGCCAGCCCCAGCATTTT
CDR3: CASSLQREGQPQHF

D: TRBD1
size: NA
J: TRBJ1-4
V: TRBV18
DNA: TGTGCCAGCTCACCATTTGCCGACAGGGTAGGAAAACTGTTTTTT
CDR3: CASSPFADRVGKLFF

D: NA
size: NA
J: TRBJ1-1
V: TRBV29-1
DNA: TGCAGCGTTGGATATAGCACTGAAGCTTTCTTT
CDR3: CSVGYSTEAFF

D: TRBD2
size: NA
J: TRBJ2-3
V: TRBV2
DNA: TGTGCCAGCAGAGTGCGGGAGGGCACAGATACGCAGTATTTT
CDR3: CASRVREGTDTQYF

D: NA
size: NA
J: TRBJ2-5
V: TRBV2
DNA: TGTGCCAGCAGTGAAGTGGGGCCGAGAGGGACCCAGTACTTC
CDR3: CASSEVGPRGTQYF

D: NA
size: NA
J: TRBJ1-2
V: TRBV2
DNA: TGTGCCAGCAGTCCCCAAGGGACAAGCTATGGCTACACCTTC
CDR3: CASSPQGTSYGYTF

D: NA
size: NA
J: TRBJ2-5
V: TRBV5-1
DNA: TGCGCCAGCAGCTTGTGGACAGATGGGGAGACCCAGTACTTC
CDR3: CASSLWTDGETQYF